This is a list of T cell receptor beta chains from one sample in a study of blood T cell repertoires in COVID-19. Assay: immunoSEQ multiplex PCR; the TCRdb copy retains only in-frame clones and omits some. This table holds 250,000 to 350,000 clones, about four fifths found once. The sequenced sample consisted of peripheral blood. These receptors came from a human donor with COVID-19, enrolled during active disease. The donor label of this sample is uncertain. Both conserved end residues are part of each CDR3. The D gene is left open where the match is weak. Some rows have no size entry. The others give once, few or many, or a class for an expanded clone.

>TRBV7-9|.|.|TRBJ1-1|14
CASSSQGYVTEAFF
TGTGCCAGCAGCTCACAGGGTTATGTAACTGAAGCTTTCTTT
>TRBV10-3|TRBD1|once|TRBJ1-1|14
CATVGQGQITEAFF
TGTGCCACCGTAGGACAGGGGCAGATCACTGAAGCTTTCTTT
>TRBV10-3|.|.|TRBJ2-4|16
CAISESGGGSKNIQYF
TGTGCCATCAGTGAGTCGGGAGGGGGTAGCAAAAACATTCAGTACTTC
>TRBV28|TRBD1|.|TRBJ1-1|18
CASSLAGVWDRQNTEAFF
TGTGCCAGCAGTTTGGCTGGGGTTTGGGACAGACAGAACACTGAAGCTTTCTTT
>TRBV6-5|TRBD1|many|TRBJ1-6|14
CASSFGTDNRPLHF
TGTGCCAGCAGCTTCGGGACAGATAATAGACCCCTCCACTTT
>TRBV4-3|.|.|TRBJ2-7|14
CASSQDRASYEQYF
TGCGCCAGCAGCCAAGACAGGGCATCCTACGAGCAGTACTTC
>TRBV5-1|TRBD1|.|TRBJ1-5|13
CASSLDRGQPQHF
TGCGCCAGCAGCCTGGACAGGGGCCAGCCCCAGCATTTT
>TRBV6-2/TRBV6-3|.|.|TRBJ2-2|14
CASSPTRGTGELFF
TGTGCCAGCAGTCCCACTCGAGGCACCGGGGAGCTGTTTTTT
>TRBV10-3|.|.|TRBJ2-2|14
CAISESKKPGELFF
TGTGCCATCAGTGAGTCGAAAAAGCCCGGGGAGCTGTTTTTT
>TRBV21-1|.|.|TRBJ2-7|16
CASSKVPRIILYEQYF
TGTGCCAGCAGCAAAGTCCCCAGGATAATACTCTACGAGCAGTACTTC
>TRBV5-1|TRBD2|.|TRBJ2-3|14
CASREAGETDTQYF
TGCGCCAGCAGAGAAGCGGGAGAAACAGATACGCAGTATTTT
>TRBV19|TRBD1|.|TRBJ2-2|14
CASSMQQGSGELFF
TGTGCCAGTAGTATGCAACAGGGGTCCGGGGAGCTGTTTTTT
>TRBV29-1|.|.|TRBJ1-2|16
CSVVAQEKGGGYGYTF
TGCAGCGTTGTTGCCCAGGAGAAGGGTGGAGGCTATGGCTACACCTTC
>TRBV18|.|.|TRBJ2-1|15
CASSSTSSAYNEQFF
TGTGCCAGCTCATCGACGAGTAGCGCCTACAATGAGCAGTTCTTC
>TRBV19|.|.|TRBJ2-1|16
CASSNFPRGSYNEQFF
TGTGCCAGTAGTAATTTCCCCAGGGGCTCCTACAATGAGCAGTTCTTC
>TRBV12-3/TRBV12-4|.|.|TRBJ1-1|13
CASSSPPGTEAFF
TGTGCCAGCAGCTCTCCTCCAGGGACTGAAGCTTTCTTT
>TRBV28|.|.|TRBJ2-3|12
CASNGGVNTQYF
TGTGCCAGCAACGGGGGAGTAAATACGCAGTATTTT
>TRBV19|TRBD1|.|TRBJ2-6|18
CASSPGTGRAPGANVLTF
TGTGCCAGTAGTCCCGGGACAGGGCGTGCTCCTGGGGCCAACGTCCTGACTTTC
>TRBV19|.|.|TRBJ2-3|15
CASKATSWVTDTQYF
TGTGCCAGTAAGGCCACTAGTTGGGTTACAGATACGCAGTATTTT
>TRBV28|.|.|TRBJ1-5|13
CASSSPGSQPQHF
TGTGCCAGCAGTTCGCCAGGGTCCCAGCCCCAGCATTTT
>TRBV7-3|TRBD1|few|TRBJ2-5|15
CASAAGQVADETQYF
TGTGCCTCCGCGGCGGGACAGGTCGCCGATGAGACCCAGTACTTC
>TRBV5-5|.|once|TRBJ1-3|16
CASSQQSGLSGNTIYF
TGTGCCAGCAGCCAACAAAGTGGCCTCTCTGGAAACACCATATATTTT
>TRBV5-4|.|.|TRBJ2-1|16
CASTPQPSSSYNEQFF
TGTGCCAGCACCCCCCAGCCATCTAGCTCCTACAATGAGCAGTTCTTC
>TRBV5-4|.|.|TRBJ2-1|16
CASSLDGQRGYNEQFF
TGTGCCAGCAGCTTGGACGGACAGCGGGGATACAATGAGCAGTTCTTC
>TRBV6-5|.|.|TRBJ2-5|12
CASSYARGTQYF
TGTGCCAGCAGTTACGCTAGGGGGACCCAGTACTTC
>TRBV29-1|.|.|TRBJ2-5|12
CSVVNIKKTQYF
TGCAGCGTTGTCAACATTAAGAAGACCCAGTACTTC
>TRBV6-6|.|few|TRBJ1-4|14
CASSRFPQNEKLFF
TGTGCCAGCAGCAGGTTCCCACAGAATGAAAAACTGTTTTTT
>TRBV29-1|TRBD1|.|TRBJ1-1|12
CSVGTGGTEAFF
TGCAGCGTGGGAACAGGGGGCACTGAAGCTTTCTTT
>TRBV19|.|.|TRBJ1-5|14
CASHANRENQPQHF
TGTGCCAGCCACGCCAACAGAGAGAATCAGCCCCAGCATTTT
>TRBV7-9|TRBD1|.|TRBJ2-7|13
CASSTGQGNEQYF
TGTGCCAGCAGCACGGGACAGGGTAACGAGCAGTACTTC
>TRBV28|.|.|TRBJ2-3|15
CASSSQRTSTDTQYF
TGTGCCAGCAGTTCACAGAGGACTAGCACAGATACGCAGTATTTT
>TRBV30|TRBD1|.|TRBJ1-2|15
CAWSVNGQGAGGYTF
TGTGCCTGGAGTGTAAATGGGCAGGGGGCAGGGGGCTACACCTTC
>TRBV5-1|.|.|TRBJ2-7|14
CASSLDRGGWEQYF
TGCGCCAGCAGCTTGGACAGGGGAGGTTGGGAGCAGTACTTC
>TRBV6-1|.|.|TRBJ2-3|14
CASSERPRPDTQYF
TGTGCCAGCAGTGAAAGACCGCGGCCAGATACGCAGTATTTT
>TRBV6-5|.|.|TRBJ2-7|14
CASSYGGADYEQYF
TGTGCCAGCAGTTATGGGGGCGCCGATTACGAGCAGTACTTC
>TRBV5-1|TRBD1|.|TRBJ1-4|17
CASSWSGTTGSDEKLFF
TGCGCCAGCAGCTGGAGCGGAACGACAGGGTCGGATGAAAAACTGTTTTTT
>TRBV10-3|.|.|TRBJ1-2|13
CAISESEGSGYTF
TGTGCCATCAGTGAGTCGGAGGGATCGGGCTACACCTTC
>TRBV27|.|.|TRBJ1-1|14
CASSPRTQYTEAFF
TGTGCCAGCAGTCCCAGGACACAATACACTGAAGCTTTCTTT
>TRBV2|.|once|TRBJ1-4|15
CASSEWAGSGEKLFF
TGTGCCAGCAGTGAATGGGCGGGAAGCGGGGAAAAACTGTTTTTT
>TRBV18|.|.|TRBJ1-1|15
CASSPLAGVNTEAFF
TGTGCCAGCTCACCATTGGCAGGGGTTAACACTGAAGCTTTCTTT
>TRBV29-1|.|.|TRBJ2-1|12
CSVGQGHNEQFF
TGCAGCGTTGGTCAGGGGCACAATGAGCAGTTCTTC
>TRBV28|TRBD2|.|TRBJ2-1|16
CASSSGLAVNYNEQFF
TGTGCCAGCAGCTCCGGACTAGCAGTTAACTACAATGAGCAGTTCTTC
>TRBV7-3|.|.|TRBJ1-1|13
CASSLSVNTEAFF
TGTGCCAGCAGCTTATCCGTGAACACTGAAGCTTTCTTT
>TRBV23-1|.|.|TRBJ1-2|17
CATSQYHSGTGLGGYTF
TGCGCCACCAGTCAATATCATTCAGGGACTGGCTTGGGTGGCTACACCTTC
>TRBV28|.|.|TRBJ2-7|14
CASRSGSSSYEQYF
TGTGCCAGCCGTTCTGGCTCTAGCTCCTACGAGCAGTACTTC
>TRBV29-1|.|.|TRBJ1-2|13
CSVTPTSRYGYTF
TGCAGCGTTACCCCAACTTCCCGCTATGGCTACACCTTC
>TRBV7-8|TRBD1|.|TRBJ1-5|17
CASSLPGGTGSNQPQHF
TGTGCCAGCAGCTTACCCGGAGGGACAGGGAGCAATCAGCCCCAGCATTTT
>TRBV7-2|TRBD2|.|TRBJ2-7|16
CASSRTASGRTHEQYF
TGTGCCAGCAGCCGTACAGCTAGCGGGAGGACCCACGAGCAGTACTTC
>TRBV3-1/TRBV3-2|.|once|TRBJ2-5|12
CASSQAEETQYF
TGTGCCAGCAGCCAAGCTGAAGAGACCCAGTACTTC
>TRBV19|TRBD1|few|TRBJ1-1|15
CASETPGTGGEGAFF
TGTGCCAGTGAGACCCCCGGGACAGGGGGCGAGGGGGCTTTCTTT